The subject of this entry is one T cell receptor (beta chain). Its target is unknown. Through a sample-barcoded 5' primer and a J-beta primer mix, a second PCR was run for about 7 to 12 cycles. TCRdb called the 5' RACE reads again in MiXCR, with one record for every CDR3 protein. This sample has about 760,000 distinct CDR3 sequences, with 25% found just once. These data are taken from a study of blood T cells in healthy people across ages. Whole-study findings and limits: The study regarded diversity estimates from one million T cells as underestimates.

In terms of origin and age, donors were healthy Caucasian individuals from Russia aged roughly 6 to 95. The CDR3 totals 15 residues. V trimming: 5 bases; J trimming: 5 bases; junction bases outside the gene matches: 4. CDR1 is SGHTA and CDR2 is FQGNSA in the germline V gene. These same records also appear under a second study, on T cells of mothers and their children.

The sequenced material came from blood. The chain links TRBV7-2 to TRBJ2-4; 12 bases fit TRBD2. This receptor was obtained from a boy aged 10-17 years in good health. CDR3 sequence: CASSLGLAGQNIQYF. CDR3 bases: TGTGCCAGCAGCCTCGGACTAGCGGGACAAAACATTCAGTACTTC.